These 24 T cell receptor beta chains came from one sample sequenced in a study of T cell changes during pregnancy in multiple sclerosis. Repertoires were generated with immunoSEQ multiplex PCR, while TCRdb's copy carries only in-frame clones and drops some. The sample lists fewer than 85,000 clones, roughly 92% occurring once. The input for sequencing was peripheral blood, taken in the first trimester of pregnancy. These receptors were obtained from a female donor in good health, enrolled as a control in a pregnancy study.

The chain employs TRBV11-2 and TRBJ2-3; D gene unclear. CDR3 length: 16 amino acids. Germline CDR1 is SGHAT and CDR2 is FQNNGV. V lost 2 bases and J lost 0, with 12 bases in between. The CDR3 loop is CASSLKTTASTDTQYF. CDR3 nucleotide sequence: TGTGCCAGCAGCTTAAAGACAACAGCTAGCACAGATACGCAGTATTTT.

The gene calls are TRBV4-1 and TRBJ2-7; possible D gene TRBD1, 5 bases. Looked up from germline, CDR1 is MGHRA and CDR2 is YSYEKL. The V end was cut by 1 base, the J end by 5 bases, with 9 bases between. This CDR3 has 13 amino acids. The CDR3 sequence: CASSQGWGDEQYF. The DNA for the CDR3 is TGCGCCAGCAGCCAAGGCTGGGGCGACGAGCAGTACTTC.

This clone was counted between two and nine times. This chain connects TRBV2 to TRBJ1-5, with 9 bases identical to TRBD1. Germline V gene data show CDR1 as SNHLY and CDR2 as FYNNEI. CDR3 length: 15 amino acids. J gave up 9 bases and V 6 bases, and 12 bases lay outside the gene matches. In nucleotides, the CDR3 is TGTGCCAGCAGAGCCGGACAGGGGCCCTCTTCGCCCCAGCATTTT. Translation gives CASRAGQGPSSPQHF. The complete variable domain, with remaining parts taken from reference TRBV2 and TRBJ1-5, reads EPEVTQTPSHQVTQMGQEVILRCVPISNHLYFYWYRQILGQKVEFLVSFYNNEISEKSEIFDDQFSVERPDGSNFTLKIRSTKLEDSAMYFCASRAGQGPSSPQHFGDGTRLSIL.

In this sample, this clone turned up a few times. The chain recombines TRBV9 with TRBJ2-7, with 7 bases identical to TRBD2. V was pared by 3 bases and J by 3 bases, with 12 bases of the junction left unmatched. Germline CDR1 and CDR2: SGDLS and YYNGEE. The CDR3 sequence is 16 residues long. The chain's CDR3 is CASSEGPGIAGYEQYF. CDR3 bases: TGTGCCAGCAGCGAGGGACCGGGGATAGCGGGCTACGAGCAGTACTTC.

Only a few counts were recorded for this clone. J is TRBJ2-7 and V is TRBV5-1, with 9 positions matching TRBD1. V trimming: 2 bases; J trimming: 3 bases; junction bases outside the gene matches: 3. CDR3 size: 14 residues. Looked up from germline, CDR1 is SGHRS and CDR2 is YFSETQ. The CDR3 nucleotides are TGCGCCAGCAGCTTCGGGACAGGGATCTACGAGCAGTACTTC. Its protein product is CASSFGTGIYEQYF.

The V and J genes are TRBV15 and TRBJ1-2, with TRBD1 matching over 11 bases. The CDR3 length is 14 residues. V lost 3 bases and J lost 8; bases outside the gene matches: 5. Germline V lookup: CDR1 LNHNV, CDR2 YYDKDF (reference sequence). The CDR3 spells CATSSQGQGEGYTF. CDR3 bases: TGTGCCACCAGCAGCCAGGGACAGGGGGAGGGCTACACCTTC.

The chain recombines TRBV25-1 with TRBJ1-2, with TRBD1 as a possible D gene (6 bases). CDR3 length equals 14 residues. Trimming removed 2 bases from V and 6 bases from J, with 13 bases in between. Germline loops: CDR1 MGHDK, CDR2 SYGVNS. CDR3 DNA: TGTGCCAGCAGTGAAGGGTTCGGGGGGCATGGCTACACCTTC. It is translated as CASSEGFGGHGYTF.

The chain carries TRBV2 and TRBJ1-5, with unresolved D. This CDR3 region has 15 residues. The V end was cut by 4 bases, the J end by 2 bases, with 12 bases between. CDR1 and CDR2 (germline): SNHLY, FYNNEI. The CDR3, as DNA: TGTGCCAGCAGTGGAGGAGGGCTTGGCAATCAGCCCCAGCATTTT. It is translated as CASSGGGLGNQPQHF.

Here the CDR3 DNA reads TGTGCCAGCAGCTTGGGGAATAGCGGGAGCGAGACCCAGTACTTC. Amino acid sequence: CASSLGNSGSETQYF. This chain uses TRBV5-4 with TRBJ2-5; TRBD2 matches at 9 bases. Germline loops: CDR1 SGHNT, CDR2 YYREEE (reference sequence). CDR3 length: 15 residues. J lost 5 bases, V lost 0 bases, and 5 bases had no gene match. Filled out from reference TRBV5-4 and TRBJ2-5, the complete variable domain reads ETGVTQSPTHLIKTRGQQVTLRCSSQSGHNTVSWYQQALGQGPQFIFQYYREEENGRGNFPPRFSGLQFPNYSSELNVNALELDDSALYLCASSLGNSGSETQYFGPGTRLLVL.

The chain joins TRBV5-1 to TRBJ2-3; 13 bases line up with TRBD2. CDR3 length equals 16 residues. The V and J ends lost 3 bases and 3 bases, in that order; junction bases with no gene match: 4. Germline lookup yields CDR1 SGHRS and CDR2 YFSETQ. The CDR3, as DNA: TGCGCCAGCAGCTCCGGACTAGCGGGAGTTACAGATACGCAGTATTTT. Protein product: CASSSGLAGVTDTQYF. Supplemented by reference TRBV5-1 and TRBJ2-3, the full variable domain reads KAGVTQTPRYLIKTRGQQVTLSCSPISGHRSVSWYQQTPGQGLQFLFEYFSETQRNKGNFPGRFSGRQFSNSRSEMNVSTLELGDSALYLCASSSGLAGVTDTQYFGPGTRLTVL.

This chain joins TRBV19 and TRBJ1-5, with TRBD1 matching over 10 bases. With V trimmed by 4 bases and J by 5 bases, 8 bases remained unmatched. This CDR3 comprises 16 residues. Germline V gene data show CDR1 as LNHDA and CDR2 as SQIVND (reference sequence). This chain's CDR3 is CASSTLGQGTYQPQHF. DNA for the CDR3: TGTGCCAGTAGTACCCTGGGACAGGGGACCTATCAGCCCCAGCATTTT.

The rearrangement uses TRBV9 and TRBJ2-1, with a tentative D call TRBD2 (6 bases). The CDR3 is 16 amino acids. V was shortened by 3 bases and J by 5 bases, with 18 bases between the two germline ends. The germline V gene encodes CDR1 SGDLS and CDR2 YYNGEE. CDR3 sequence (DNA): TGTGCCAGCAGCGCGGGGGACTCCGGAGTCCACAATGAGCAGTTCTTC. Translation: CASSAGDSGVHNEQFF. Based on the CDR3 plus reference TRBV9 and TRBJ2-1, the full variable domain is DSGVTQTPKHLITATGQRVTLRCSPRSGDLSVYWYQQSLDQGLQFLIQYYNGEERAKGNILERFSAQQFPDLHSELNLSSLELGDSALYFCASSAGDSGVHNEQFFGPGTRLTVL.

V and J are TRBV6-6 and TRBJ2-7; 8 bases line up with TRBD2. CDR1 MNHNY and CDR2 SVGAGI come from the germline V gene (reference sequence). The CDR3 consists of 13 residues. V lost 10 bases to trimming and J lost 4 bases; unmatched junction nucleotides: 9. This chain's CDR3 is CATRAGVIYEQYF. The CDR3, as DNA: TGTGCCACCAGAGCGGGAGTAATTTACGAGCAGTACTTC.

The chain joins TRBV11-2 to TRBJ1-2; TRBD1 is a possible D gene (6 bases). Germline CDR1 SGHAT, CDR2 FQNNGV. CDR3 length: 14 amino acids. Trimming cost V 5 bases and J 4 bases, with 14 bases left between them. The CDR3 bases are TGTGCCAGCAGCCCTTACAGGGCCCCCTATGGCTACACCTTC. Translating it yields CASSPYRAPYGYTF.

The CDR3 coding sequence is TGTGCCAGCAGCTCGACTACTTCCTACGAGCAGTACTTC. It yields the protein CASSSTTSYEQYF. This sequence joins TRBV7-9 and TRBJ2-7, with a weak D call TRBD2 (5 bases). The V end was cut by 4 bases, the J end by 1 base, with 8 bases between. The V gene's germline CDR1 is SEHNR and CDR2 FQNEAQ (reference sequence). The CDR3 length is 13 residues.

The chain joins TRBV5-6 to TRBJ2-1; D call uncertain. Germline lookup yields CDR1 SGHDT and CDR2 YYEEEE. CDR3 size: 16 residues. The V and J ends lost 4 bases and 0 bases respectively, with 14 bases between them. CDR3: CASSVLLRDSYNEQFF. CDR3 DNA: TGTGCCAGCAGCGTACTTCTTAGAGACTCCTACAATGAGCAGTTCTTC.

The gene calls are TRBV5-4 and TRBJ2-2, with 10 bases matching TRBD2. This CDR3 is 16 amino acids long. Germline CDR1 is SGHNT and CDR2 is YYREEE (reference sequence). V shed 5 bases, J shed 4 bases, and the junction held 8 bases outside the gene matches. The CDR3 sequence: CASRTIAGGFTGELFF. The CDR3 DNA follows: TGTGCCAGCAGGACCATAGCGGGAGGTTTCACCGGGGAGCTGTTTTTT.

V and J are TRBV19 and TRBJ2-2, with D possibly being TRBD1 (6 bases). CDR1 is LNHDA, CDR2 SQIVND, per germline (reference sequence). V lost 5 bases, J lost 5 bases, and 15 bases lay in between. This CDR3 contains 15 residues. In DNA, the CDR3 is TGTGCCAGTAGTTCGCCCTCGGACAGAACCGGGGAGCTGTTTTTT. Translation: CASSSPSDRTGELFF.

V gene TRBV2 combines with J gene TRBJ1-5, with TRBD1 matching 11 bases. Trimming cost V 7 bases and J 5 bases; bases outside gene matches: 4. CDR1 is SNHLY and CDR2 is FYNNEI in the germline V gene. The CDR3 spans 14 residues. The chain's CDR3 is CASTLDRGHQPQHF. The CDR3 DNA reads as TGTGCCAGCACCTTGGACAGGGGGCATCAGCCCCAGCATTTT.

The chain joins TRBV27 to TRBJ2-7, with D possibly matching TRBD2 (5 bases). CDR1 is MNHEY and CDR2 is SMNVEV in the germline V gene (reference sequence). The CDR3 covers 13 residues. Trimming cost V 6 bases and J 7 bases, with 16 bases left between them. CDR3 in DNA: TGTGCCAGCAGCCAAACACGGTCGGGGGAGCAGTACTTC. Translating gives CASSQTRSGEQYF.

The rearrangement links TRBV5-1 to TRBJ2-2; a possible D gene is TRBD2 (6 bases). This CDR3 contains 15 residues. Looked up from germline, CDR1 is SGHRS and CDR2 is YFSETQ. V lost 0 bases to trimming and J lost 7 bases, with 13 bases between them. The CDR3 region has the DNA TGCGCCAGCAGCTTGGGGACTACCCCCGTCGGGGAGCTGTTTTTT. Translated: CASSLGTTPVGELFF.

The chain joins TRBV7-9 to TRBJ2-3; the D is unclear. The CDR3 length is 15 residues. The germline V and J ends were trimmed by 1 base and 1 base, with 9 bases remaining between them. Germline loops: CDR1 SEHNR, CDR2 FQNEAQ (reference sequence). CDR3 loop: CASSLGLSRTDTQYF. As DNA, the CDR3 is TGTGCCAGCAGCTTAGGACTTAGTCGCACAGATACGCAGTATTTT.

This clone came up once. The chain is built from TRBV2 and TRBJ2-7; 9 bases are a match to TRBD2. Germline lookup yields CDR1 SNHLY and CDR2 FYNNEI. The V and J ends lost 8 bases and 6 bases, in that order; junction bases with no gene match: 11. The CDR3 covers 14 residues. In nucleotides, the CDR3 is TGTGCCAGCGGGGGAAGCGGGAGGTTTGGCGAGCAGTACTTC. It specifies CASGGSGRFGEQYF.

The CDR3 DNA is TGCGCCAGCAGCCAGGTTACCGCGGGTGAGCAGTTCTTC. Translated: CASSQVTAGEQFF. The V call is TRBV5-1, the J call TRBJ2-1; maybe TRBD2 (5 bases). The CDR3 is 13 amino acids. The germline CDR1 and CDR2 sequences are SGHRS and YFSETQ. V lost 4 bases and J lost 9, with 14 bases in between.